This paragraph reports one T cell receptor beta chain. The sample comes from a study of shared clonotypes between healthy human individuals. Donors included only healthy HIV-negative adults lacking recent acute infections or vaccinations. CD8 memory merged CD45RO+ with CCR7-negative CD45RA+ TemRA cells. Trimming at V came to 4 bases and at J to 14 bases, leaving 6 bases not matched to a gene. CDR3 length equals 11 residues. The germline V gene encodes CDR1 SGHRS and CDR2 YFSETQ. Profiling relied on immunoSEQ multiplex PCR, and the TCRdb table lists in-frame clones only, not all of them. The sample consists of about 120,000 clones, around two thirds of them appearing once.

The chain is built from TRBV5-1 and TRBJ2-1, with 7 nucleotides matching TRBD2. The source material was memory CD8+ T cells sorted from blood. The subset here: CD45RO+ cells pooled with CCR7-negative TemRA cells. This sequence originates from a woman in her 30s in good health. CDR3: CASSPGTTKFF. CDR3 nucleotide sequence: TGCGCCAGCAGCCCCGGGACTACCAAGTTCTTC.